Listed here are 26 T cell receptor beta chains from one sample, sequenced in a study of beta chain features in type 1 diabetes (dated by TCRdb to 2016 to 2018). Libraries were prepared through the immunoSEQ multiplex PCR assay. The entire amount of isolated RNA was reverse transcribed using the High Capacity cDNA Reverse Transcription Kit, so the sequenced TCRB transcripts were expressed ones. TCRdb carries this immuneACCESS record with in-frame sequences only. Its versions omit some clonotypes, under half of them owing to an unresolved V gene in the studies checked, with the rest unexplained. The sample table shows 450,000 to 600,000 clones, and about 32% are seen once. The ten largest clonotypes hold 0.05% to 0.065% of the sample. The specimen sequenced was naive CD4+ T cells from blood. Interpreted using the paper, the cell subset or site label stands for: true naive CD4+ T cells. These receptors came from a man aged 18 to 30 in good health.

This clone was seen a handful of times. V is TRBV10-3 and J is TRBJ2-2; 13 nucleotides match TRBD2. The germline V gene encodes CDR1 ENHRY and CDR2 SYGVKD. The length of the CDR3 is 17 residues. Losses at the gene ends were 2 bases for V and 2 bases for J; bases not matched to a gene: 2. The CDR3 sequence: CAISETSGRANTGELFF. The CDR3 DNA is TGTGCCATCAGTGAGACTAGCGGGAGGGCTAACACCGGGGAGCTGTTTTTT.

The table lists this clone with a few counts. The chain employs TRBV30 and TRBJ2-2; D may be TRBD2 (5 bases). Trimming removed 4 bases from V and 6 bases from J, with 18 bases in between. The germline gives CDR1 GTSNPN, CDR2 SVGIG (reference sequence). The CDR3 length is 15 residues. The CDR3 DNA reads TGTGCCTGGAAACGGACTTCCTATTTTGCCGGGGAGCTGTTTTTT. Amino acid sequence: CAWKRTSYFAGELFF.

The V and J genes are TRBV15 and TRBJ2-7; 8 bases are shared with TRBD1. CDR1 is LNHNV and CDR2 is YYDKDF in the germline V gene (reference sequence). V dropped 5 bases and J dropped 2; count of bases not matched to a gene: 5. This CDR3 region has 14 residues. As DNA, the CDR3 is TGTGCCACCAGCGGGCCGGGACAGGCCTACGAGCAGTACTTC. Amino acid sequence: CATSGPGQAYEQYF.

This clone has more than one count but fewer than ten. V gene TRBV30 combines with J gene TRBJ2-1; 7 nucleotides agree with TRBD1. V lost 2 bases, J lost 7 bases, and 2 bases stayed unmatched. The germline gives CDR1 GTSNPN, CDR2 SVGIG (reference sequence). This CDR3 contains 12 residues. The CDR3 here is CAWSRQGNEQFF. The CDR3 DNA reads TGTGCCTGGAGTAGACAGGGAAATGAGCAGTTCTTC.

The V call is TRBV7-8, the J call TRBJ1-3; D is ambiguous. This CDR3 region has 12 residues. Germline CDR1 is SGHVS and CDR2 is FQNEAQ. V lost 5 bases to trimming and J lost 4 bases, with 6 bases between them. The DNA for the CDR3 is TGTGCCAGCAGCCCCAACGGAAACACCATATATTTT. It codes for CASSPNGNTIYF.

This clone appeared a few times. The chain links TRBV28 to TRBJ2-7; TRBD2 agrees at 9 bases. Germline V gene data show CDR1 as MDHEN and CDR2 as SYDVKM. The CDR3 loop spans 14 amino acids. V trimming: 2 bases; J trimming: 4 bases; junction bases outside the gene matches: 3. CDR3 coding DNA: TGTGCCAGCAGTTTAGCTAGCGGGATATACGAGCAGTACTTC. It yields the protein CASSLASGIYEQYF. Filled out from reference TRBV28 and TRBJ2-7, the complete variable domain reads DVKVTQSSRYLVKRTGEKVFLECVQDMDHENMFWYRQDPGLGLRLIYFSYDVKMKEKGDIPEGYSVSREKKERFSLILESASTNQTSMYLCASSLASGIYEQYFGPGTRLTVT.

This chain uses TRBV5-1 with TRBJ2-3; 8 nucleotides align to TRBD2. Germline values: CDR1 SGHRS, CDR2 YFSETQ. V shed 5 bases, J shed 0 bases, and the junction held 5 bases outside the gene matches. The CDR3 is made up of 15 amino acids. CDR3 nucleotide sequence: TGCGCCAGCAGACAACTAGCGGCTAGCACAGATACGCAGTATTTT. Its protein product is CASRQLAASTDTQYF.

This clone was recorded only once. The CDR3 DNA reads TGTGCCAGCAGTCCGGGGTCTGGAAACACCATATATTTT. Its translation is CASSPGSGNTIYF. The rearrangement links TRBV9 to TRBJ1-3; D remains ambiguous. The ends were cut back, 5 bases at V and 1 base at J, with 7 bases in the middle. CDR1 SGDLS and CDR2 YYNGEE come from the germline V gene. The CDR3 is 13 residues long.

The chain joins TRBV4-1 to TRBJ2-3; 11 positions match TRBD1. V was clipped by 4 bases and J by 3 bases; unmatched bases: 6. Germline loops: CDR1 MGHRA, CDR2 YSYEKL. CDR3 size: 16 residues. This chain's CDR3 is CASSPPDRGRTDTQYF. As DNA, the CDR3 is TGCGCCAGCAGCCCCCCGGACAGGGGGCGGACAGATACGCAGTATTTT.

This clone was detected only a few times. The CDR3 DNA follows: TGTGCCAGCAGCACCCCCTCTGGGGCCAACGTCCTGACTTTC. This sequence encodes CASSTPSGANVLTF. The V gene is TRBV7-3, the J gene TRBJ2-6, with no clear D. The V end was cut by 5 bases, the J end by 0 bases, with 5 bases between. The length of the CDR3 is 14 residues. From germline, CDR1 is SGHTA and CDR2 FQGTGA.

J is TRBJ1-4 and V is TRBV29-1, with TRBD1 as a possible D gene (5 bases). Per the germline V gene, CDR1 is SQVTM and CDR2 is ANQGSEA. Trimming stripped 3 bases from V and 7 bases from J, with 9 bases between. This CDR3 spans 12 amino acids. CDR3 region: CSVDEGSEKLFF. The CDR3 region has the DNA TGCAGCGTTGATGAGGGGAGTGAAAAACTGTTTTTT.

The chain has TRBV7-2 and TRBJ2-1, with 9 bases lining up with TRBD2. V shed 5 bases, J shed 6 bases, and the junction held 8 bases outside the gene matches. The CDR3 has 15 amino acids. Germline assignment: CDR1 SGHTA and CDR2 FQGNSA. CDR3 residues: CASSPRVAGANEQFF. The CDR3 region has the DNA TGTGCCAGCAGCCCCCGGGTAGCGGGAGCCAATGAGCAGTTCTTC.

This clone was seen a handful of times. This sequence joins TRBV29-1 and TRBJ2-1; 7 bases align to TRBD1. The length of the CDR3 is 16 residues. CDR1 is SQVTM, CDR2 ANQGSEA, per germline. Losses at the gene ends were 0 bases for V and 2 bases for J; bases not matched to a gene: 7. The CDR3 nucleotides read TGCAGCGTTGAAGATCCGACAGGGTGGGCCTACAATGAGCAGTTCTTC. It encodes CSVEDPTGWAYNEQFF.

This chain connects TRBV5-4 to TRBJ1-2; 8 nucleotides match TRBD1. Trimming cost V 4 bases and J 4 bases; bases outside gene matches: 9. Germline lookup yields CDR1 SGHNT and CDR2 YYREEE (reference sequence). The CDR3 runs 15 residues. The CDR3 sequence: CASSTRQGLGYGYTF. In nucleotides, the CDR3 is TGTGCCAGCAGCACACGACAGGGGCTAGGCTATGGCTACACCTTC.

This chain joins TRBV6-6 and TRBJ2-3; possibly TRBD1 or TRBD2 for D (7 bases each). The CDR3 totals 16 residues. With 5 bases removed from V and 0 bases from J, the gap between germline ends came to 15 bases. The V gene's germline CDR1 is MNHNY and CDR2 SVGAGI (reference sequence). The CDR3 reads CASSLGGTASTDTQYF. The DNA of the CDR3 is TGTGCCAGCAGTCTCGGGGGGACAGCTAGCACAGATACGCAGTATTTT.

V gene TRBV30 combines with J gene TRBJ1-4; a weak D match, TRBD1 (6 bases). V was pared by 6 bases and J by 2 bases, with 10 bases between. This CDR3 is built from 13 residues. Per the germline V gene, CDR1 is GTSNPN and CDR2 is SVGIG (reference sequence). The CDR3 DNA reads as TGTGCCTGCGGGGGGCGGACTAATGAAAAACTGTTTTTT. It translates to CACGGRTNEKLFF.

This clone was counted only a few times. The chain couples TRBV6-5 to TRBJ2-1, with TRBD2 matching 8 bases. V gave up 8 bases and J gave up 8 bases; unmatched junction bases: 14. The CDR3 spans 15 residues. Germline values: CDR1 MNHEY, CDR2 SVGAGI. In DNA, the CDR3 is TGTGCCAGCGGACGGAGCGGGAGTATGTTATATGAGCAGTTCTTC. Translating gives CASGRSGSMLYEQFF.

V is TRBV11-2 and J is TRBJ2-7, with TRBD2 identical over 7 bases. Germline V CDR1 and CDR2: SGHAT, FQNNGV. V dropped 0 bases and J dropped 2; count of bases not matched to a gene: 4. The CDR3 sequence is 15 residues long. The DNA of the CDR3 is TGTGCCAGCAGCTTAGAGCCTAGCGGACCCTACGAGCAGTACTTC. It specifies CASSLEPSGPYEQYF.

This sequence joins TRBV16 and TRBJ2-1; 7 bases line up with TRBD2. Germline loops: CDR1 KGHSY, CDR2 FQNENV. V shed 4 bases, J shed 0 bases, and the junction held 0 bases outside the gene matches. This CDR3 has 14 amino acids. This CDR3 reads CASSRGSSYNEQFF. The CDR3 region has the DNA TGTGCCAGCAGCCGCGGGAGCTCCTACAATGAGCAGTTCTTC.

The rearrangement uses TRBV5-1 and TRBJ2-7; 10 bases agree with TRBD2. The J segment lost 1 base and the V segment lost 3 bases, leaving 1 base of the junction unmatched. The CDR3 length is 14 residues. Germline V gene data show CDR1 as SGHRS and CDR2 as YFSETQ. The CDR3 protein is CASSSGLASYEQYF. The CDR3, as DNA: TGCGCCAGCAGCTCGGGACTAGCGTCCTACGAGCAGTACTTC.

This clone was counted between two and nine times. The rearrangement joins TRBV7-2 to TRBJ2-6; perhaps TRBD2 as D (6 bases). Trimming shortened V by 6 bases and J by 0 bases, and 9 bases separated the two germline ends. Germline V gene sequence: CDR1 SGHTA, CDR2 FQGNSA. This CDR3 has 15 amino acids. CDR3 in DNA: TGTGCCAGCAGTTACGGGGGCTCTGGGGCCAACGTCCTGACTTTC. This codes for CASSYGGSGANVLTF.

This clone was found a few times. CDR3 DNA: TGCAGCGTTTTGGACAGGGGGCTATACAATGAGCAGTTCTTC. The encoded protein is CSVLDRGLYNEQFF. The chain combines TRBV29-1 with TRBJ2-1, with 11 nucleotides matching TRBD1. CDR1 and CDR2 (germline): SQVTM, ANQGSEA. The CDR3 length is 14 residues. With V trimmed by 5 bases and J by 4 bases, 4 bases remained unmatched.

The rearrangement joins TRBV5-1 to TRBJ2-1; no clear D. The V and J ends lost 0 bases and 4 bases respectively, with 8 bases between them. The CDR3 has 14 amino acids. CDR1 and CDR2 from the germline V gene are SGHRS and YFSETQ. CDR3 loop: CASSLEQIYNEQFF. The DNA of the CDR3 is TGCGCCAGCAGCTTGGAGCAGATATACAATGAGCAGTTCTTC.

The J gene is TRBJ1-5, the V gene TRBV2; 7 bases line up with TRBD1. V shed 4 bases, J shed 5 bases, and the junction held 5 bases outside the gene matches. Germline V gene data show CDR1 as SNHLY and CDR2 as FYNNEI. The CDR3 is 14 amino acids. Here the CDR3 DNA reads TGTGCCAGCAGTGTCAGGGGGAGCGATCAGCCCCAGCATTTT. It specifies CASSVRGSDQPQHF.

The rearrangement uses TRBV9 and TRBJ2-7; 11 bases agree with TRBD1. V lost 3 bases, J lost 4 bases, and 9 bases stayed unmatched. The CDR3 extends over 16 amino acids. Germline loops: CDR1 SGDLS, CDR2 YYNGEE. CDR3: CASSATGTGGWYEQYF. The DNA for the CDR3 is TGTGCCAGCAGCGCAACCGGGACAGGGGGTTGGTACGAGCAGTACTTC. The whole variable domain, remainder taken from reference TRBV9 and TRBJ2-7, is DSGVTQTPKHLITATGQRVTLRCSPRSGDLSVYWYQQSLDQGLQFLIQYYNGEERAKGNILERFSAQQFPDLHSELNLSSLELGDSALYFCASSATGTGGWYEQYFGPGTRLTVT.

In this sample, this clone turned up a few times. In DNA, the CDR3 is TGCGCCAGCAGCACTTGGACAGGAGCGAACACTGAAGCTTTCTTT. Its translation: CASSTWTGANTEAFF. V is TRBV5-1 and J is TRBJ1-1; 7 positions agree with TRBD1. The CDR3 has 15 amino acids. From germline, CDR1 is SGHRS and CDR2 YFSETQ. The V gene end was trimmed by 4 bases and the J gene end by 1 base; junction bases not matched to a gene: 7.